These 25 T cell receptor beta chains originate from one sample sequenced in a study of T cell clones after liver transplantation. Produced via immunoSEQ multiplex PCR; TCRdb's table is partial and in-frame only. The sample lists more than 75,000 clones; 65% to 85% were seen once. This sample comprised CD4+ T cells from blood, obtained roughly 3.5 years after liver transplant. The source of these receptors is a human patient who received a liver transplant. Some T cells here may be from the graft donor.

This sequence joins TRBV23-1 and TRBJ2-1; the match to TRBD2 covers 7 bases. TRBV23-1 is noted as an ORF with a role that remains uncertain. V lost 0 bases to trimming and J lost 8 bases; unmatched junction nucleotides: 13. The CDR3 is 17 residues long. CDR3 in DNA: TGCGCCAGCAGTCAATCGAGAACTAGCGTAGGCCGAGATGAGCAGTTCTTC. The encoded protein is CASSQSRTSVGRDEQFF.

CDR3 DNA sequence: TGTGCCATAAAATCCGGGACTAGCACGGAGACCCAGTACTTC. Its protein is CAIKSGTSTETQYF. The genes are TRBV10-3 and TRBJ2-5; 9 bases align to TRBD2. Germline V gene sequence: CDR1 ENHRY, CDR2 SYGVKD. This CDR3 has 14 amino acids. V lost 9 bases, J lost 5 bases, and 10 bases stayed unmatched.

This chain connects TRBV5-6 to TRBJ1-3; 7 bases are a match to TRBD1. CDR1 is SGHDT and CDR2 is YYEEEE in the germline V gene. Germline trimming cut 0 bases from V and 1 base from J; bases unmatched to any gene: 4. The CDR3 is 16 amino acids. DNA of the CDR3: TGTGCCAGCAGCTTGGGCGGACAGGCTTCTGGAAACACCATATATTTT. Its translation: CASSLGGQASGNTIYF.

This chain links TRBV9 with TRBJ2-2; either TRBD1 or TRBD2 may fit D (5 bases each). This CDR3 spans 16 amino acids. The V gene's germline CDR1 is SGDLS and CDR2 YYNGEE. With 3 bases removed from V and 4 bases from J, the gap between germline ends came to 16 bases. CDR3 nucleotides: TGTGCCAGCAGCGCGCAGGGAATGGGGGTCACCGGGGAGCTGTTTTTT. Its protein product is CASSAQGMGVTGELFF. The entire variable domain, with the rest obtained from reference TRBV9 and TRBJ2-2, is as follows: DSGVTQTPKHLITATGQRVTLRCSPRSGDLSVYWYQQSLDQGLQFLIQYYNGEERAKGNILERFSAQQFPDLHSELNLSSLELGDSALYFCASSAQGMGVTGELFFGEGSRLTVL.

V and J are TRBV15 and TRBJ2-5; TRBD1 matches at 8 bases. There are 18 residues in the CDR3. Germline trimming cut 0 bases from V and 1 base from J; bases unmatched to any gene: 10. Germline loops: CDR1 LNHNV, CDR2 YYDKDF (reference sequence). CDR3 region: CATSRDYRGQDPQETQYF. The CDR3 coding sequence is TGTGCCACCAGCAGAGATTACCGGGGACAGGATCCCCAAGAGACCCAGTACTTC. Full variable domain (outside the CDR3, taken from reference TRBV15 and TRBJ2-5): DAMVIQNPRYQVTQFGKPVTLSCSQTLNHNVMYWYQQKSSQAPKLLFHYYDKDFNNEADTPDNFQSRRPNTSFCFLDIRSPGLGDTAMYLCATSRDYRGQDPQETQYFGPGTRLLVL.

The V and J genes are TRBV7-2 and TRBJ1-1; D unclear. The CDR3 extends over 14 amino acids. Trimming pared 5 bases from V and 1 base from J, leaving 11 bases between. Germline CDR1 SGHTA, CDR2 FQGNSA. CDR3 in amino acids: CASSLGKGNTEAFF. CDR3 nucleotides: TGTGCCAGCAGCCTAGGGAAAGGGAACACTGAAGCTTTCTTT.

J is TRBJ2-5 and V is TRBV11-2; 10 positions match TRBD2. The CDR3 covers 16 residues. CDR1 is SGHAT and CDR2 is FQNNGV in the germline V gene. With V trimmed by 3 bases and J by 1 base, 5 bases remained unmatched. The CDR3, as DNA: TGTGCCAGCAGCTTGAGCGGGAGGGGTGGCCAAGAGACCCAGTACTTC. Its translation: CASSLSGRGGQETQYF.

The rearrangement uses TRBV19 and TRBJ2-7; 10 bases are a match to TRBD1. CDR1 LNHDA and CDR2 SQIVND come from the germline V gene (reference sequence). The V gene end was trimmed by 6 bases and the J gene end by 6 bases; junction bases not matched to a gene: 11. The CDR3 is 15 residues long. CDR3 DNA: TGTGCCAGTAGAGACGTCGGGACAGGGGTGTCCGAGCAGTACTTC. Translation: CASRDVGTGVSEQYF.

This rearrangement joins TRBV7-6 to TRBJ1-2, with 7 bases matching TRBD1. From germline, CDR1 is SGHVS and CDR2 FNYEAQ. The junction had 2 bases not matched to a gene; V was cut back by 5 bases and J by 2 bases. This CDR3 contains 13 residues. CDR3 sequence reads: CASSTGQNYGYTF. DNA of the CDR3: TGTGCCAGCAGCACGGGACAGAACTATGGCTACACCTTC. The whole variable domain, filled in from reference TRBV7-6 and TRBJ1-2, reads GAGVSQSPRYKVTKRGQDVALRCDPISGHVSLYWYRQALGQGPEFLTYFNYEAQQDKSGLPNDRFSAERPEGSISTLTIQRTEQRDSAMYRCASSTGQNYGYTFGSGTRLTVV.

The chain is built from TRBV6-6 and TRBJ2-3; D not resolved. CDR3 length: 14 residues. Germline V gene data show CDR1 as MNHNY and CDR2 as SVGAGI (reference sequence). The V end was cut by 7 bases, the J end by 4 bases, with 15 bases between. The CDR3 region is CASTFYEIADTQYF. The CDR3 coding sequence is TGTGCCAGCACCTTCTATGAGATAGCAGATACGCAGTATTTT.

CDR3 loop: CASSQRAGYSTDTQYF. CDR3 coding DNA: TGTGCCAGCAGCCAACGCGCGGGTTATAGCACAGATACGCAGTATTTT. This sequence joins TRBV7-2 and TRBJ2-3; possible D gene TRBD2, 5 bases. Germline V gene lookup returns CDR1 SGHTA and CDR2 FQGNSA. The CDR3 runs 16 residues. Trimming pared 5 bases from V and 0 bases from J, leaving 15 bases between.

This clone was seen once. This rearrangement joins TRBV4-1 to TRBJ1-3; D is unresolved. The CDR3 sequence is 17 residues long. Germline V gene lookup returns CDR1 MGHRA and CDR2 YSYEKL. Trimming cost V 1 base and J 0 bases, with 13 bases left between them. CDR3 bases: TGCGCCAGCAGCCAAGGTCGTGCTCGCTTCTCTGGAAACACCATATATTTT. It codes for CASSQGRARFSGNTIYF.

This rearrangement joins TRBV28 to TRBJ1-4; TRBD1 matches at 11 bases. The junction had 4 bases not matched to a gene; V was cut back by 6 bases and J by 7 bases. The V gene's germline CDR1 is MDHEN and CDR2 SYDVKM. The CDR3 runs 14 residues. The CDR3 sequence is CASSSGTGGEKLFF. In DNA form, the CDR3 reads TGTGCCAGCAGCTCCGGGACAGGGGGTGAAAAACTGTTTTTT.

This rearrangement joins TRBV6-6 to TRBJ1-2; D may be TRBD1 (6 bases). CDR1 is MNHNY and CDR2 is SVGAGI in the germline V gene (reference sequence). The CDR3 has 14 residues. V lost 4 bases and J lost 4, with 13 bases in between. The CDR3 here is CASSWTVEGYGYTF. The CDR3 nucleotides are TGTGCCAGCAGTTGGACAGTCGAGGGCTATGGCTACACCTTC.

The chain uses TRBV4-1 and TRBJ2-7; D uncertain. V gave up 1 base and J gave up 3 bases, with 13 bases separating them. CDR1 is MGHRA, CDR2 YSYEKL, per germline. CDR3 size: 15 residues. The CDR3 bases are TGCGCCAGCAGCCAAGCGCCGACGAATTACTACGAGCAGTACTTC. Translation gives CASSQAPTNYYEQYF.

The chain is built from TRBV7-2 and TRBJ1-2; D perhaps matches TRBD1 (5 bases). Germline loops: CDR1 SGHTA, CDR2 FQGNSA. Trimming cost V 6 bases and J 8 bases, with 13 bases left between them. The CDR3 spans 12 residues. The CDR3 loop is CASSSWGRGYTF. The CDR3, as DNA: TGTGCCAGCAGTAGTTGGGGCCGAGGCTACACCTTC.

The chain uses TRBV19 and TRBJ2-1; 11 bases agree with TRBD1. After removal of 5 bases from V and 5 bases from J, the junction contained 8 bases not matched to a gene. This CDR3 is 16 amino acids long. Germline CDR1 LNHDA, CDR2 SQIVND (reference sequence). The DNA for the CDR3 is TGTGCCAGTAGTTTCCCCGGGACAGGGGGTGACAATGAGCAGTTCTTC. Translated, it gives CASSFPGTGGDNEQFF.

V and J are TRBV18 and TRBJ2-1; the D call may be TRBD1 or TRBD2 (5 bases each). V gave up 5 bases and J gave up 4 bases, with 9 bases separating them. The CDR3 length is 13 residues. Looked up from germline, CDR1 is KGHSH and CDR2 is LQKENI. The CDR3 spells CASSGGEYNEQFF. The CDR3 DNA follows: TGTGCCAGCTCAGGGGGAGAGTACAATGAGCAGTTCTTC. Full variable domain (remainder filled in from reference TRBV18 and TRBJ2-1): NAGVMQNPRHLVRRRGQEARLRCSPMKGHSHVYWYRQLPEEGLKFMVYLQKENIIDESGMPKERFSAEFPKEGPSILRIQQVVRGDSAAYFCASSGGEYNEQFFGPGTRLTVL.

V and J are TRBV29-1 and TRBJ1-5; D gene unclear. Germline-derived CDR1 and CDR2 are SQVTM and ANQGSEA. The CDR3 runs to 10 residues. V lost 2 bases to trimming and J lost 11 bases, with 7 bases between them. CDR3: CSVETPAQHF. The CDR3 DNA is TGCAGCGTTGAAACGCCAGCCCAGCATTTT.

V usage is TRBV19 and J usage is TRBJ1-5, with D uncertain. There are 16 residues in the CDR3. Trimming left V 6 bases short and J 0 bases short, with 15 bases between. Germline V gene lookup returns CDR1 LNHDA and CDR2 SQIVND (reference sequence). CDR3 coding DNA: TGTGCCAGTAGCCCGACTAGCCTTTATAGCAATCAGCCCCAGCATTTT. Translated, it gives CASSPTSLYSNQPQHF. Complete variable domain (other parts from reference TRBV19 and TRBJ1-5): DGGITQSPKYLFRKEGQNVTLSCEQNLNHDAMYWYRQDPGQGLRLIYYSQIVNDFQKGDIAEGYSVSREKKESFPLTVTSAQKNPTAFYLCASSPTSLYSNQPQHFGDGTRLSIL.

The V call is TRBV4-1, the J call TRBJ1-1; no reliable D call. The CDR3 extends over 16 amino acids. Trimming took off 0 bases at V and 2 bases at J, with 13 bases between the two ends. Germline V gene sequence: CDR1 MGHRA, CDR2 YSYEKL. CDR3 amino acids: CASSQENGRINTEAFF. The CDR3 DNA sequence: TGCGCCAGCAGCCAAGAAAACGGACGGATTAACACTGAAGCTTTCTTT.

The V gene is TRBV6-6, the J gene TRBJ1-2, with D perhaps matching TRBD1 (6 bases). V was shortened by 5 bases and J by 8 bases, with 15 bases between the two germline ends. CDR1 is MNHNY, CDR2 SVGAGI, per germline (reference sequence). CDR3 length: 13 amino acids. This chain's CDR3 is CASSSTGYEGYTF. DNA of the CDR3: TGTGCCAGCAGTAGCACAGGGTATGAAGGCTACACCTTC.

This chain links TRBV2 with TRBJ2-1, with 11 bases aligning to TRBD2. Germline assignment: CDR1 SNHLY and CDR2 FYNNEI. The CDR3 runs 14 residues. V lost 8 bases and J lost 8; bases outside the gene matches: 8. CDR3 amino acids: CASVVGLAVYEQFF. CDR3 nucleotides: TGTGCCAGCGTCGTGGGACTAGCGGTCTATGAGCAGTTCTTC.

This chain joins TRBV5-4 and TRBJ1-2; D uncertain. Trimming removed 4 bases at V and 4 bases at J, with 17 bases between. This CDR3 spans 15 amino acids. Per germline, CDR1 SGHNT and CDR2 YYREEE (reference sequence). CDR3 amino acids: CASSPSGITSYGYTF. The CDR3 DNA reads as TGTGCCAGCAGCCCAAGCGGTATAACTAGCTATGGCTACACCTTC. The whole variable domain, remainder taken from reference TRBV5-4 and TRBJ1-2, is ETGVTQSPTHLIKTRGQQVTLRCSSQSGHNTVSWYQQALGQGPQFIFQYYREEENGRGNFPPRFSGLQFPNYSSELNVNALELDDSALYLCASSPSGITSYGYTFGSGTRLTVV.

This clone was counted once. The V call is TRBV7-3, the J call TRBJ2-5, with 9 nucleotides matching TRBD1. The CDR3 contains 13 residues. Unmatched junction bases numbered 2, after V lost 5 bases and J lost 4 bases. Per the germline V gene, CDR1 is SGHTA and CDR2 is FQGTGA. The CDR3 nucleotides read TGTGCCAGCAGCGTGGACAGGGGAGAGACCCAGTACTTC. It codes for CASSVDRGETQYF.